What follows is one T cell receptor beta chain and its context. Its target is not known. It was with 60 Vbeta and 13 Jbeta primers that the PCR ran. Some clones are missing from TCRdb's copy, which holds only in-frame ones; the method was immunoSEQ multiplex PCR. The sample contains under 200,000 clones, around 80% of which appear only once. The sample comes from a study of cytomegalovirus exposure and HLA in healthy donors. General study points: Among donors in an Asian-associated ancestry cluster, a later analysis reportedly found fewer N-insertions than the roughly 610-donor mean.

This CDR3 has 16 residues. The gene calls are TRBV21-1 and TRBJ2-7; TRBD1, as called in the table, went unchecked against the DNA. TRBV21-1 is a pseudogene. Specimen: PBMCs. This receptor was taken from a man aged 45 to 65 in good health and CMV-seropositive. The CDR3 loop reads CASSKERGTKNYEQYF. CDR3 DNA: TGTGCCAGCAGCAAAGAGAGGGGGACGAAGAACTACGAGCAGTACTTC.